The 25 T cell receptor beta chains below were found in one sample sequenced in a study of T cells after yellow fever vaccination. A single record per CDR3 protein comes from TCRdb applying MiXCR to the 5' RACE reads. This sample carries roughly 330,000 distinct CDR3 sequences, 6.5% to 8.5% of them seen once, and the ten largest clones take 18%. The source material was PBMCs, sampled around 45 days after the first yellow fever vaccination. These receptors originate from a man aged 18-30 years who received the YFV17D yellow fever vaccine.

V is TRBV3-1 and J is TRBJ1-2, with 7 bases fitting TRBD1. The CDR3 runs to 15 residues. V shed 10 bases and J 2 bases; nucleotides not matched to a gene: 13. Per germline, CDR1 LGHDT and CDR2 YNNKEL (reference sequence). DNA of the CDR3: TGTGCCACCTGCCCAGCAGGGGGAGGCAACTATGGCTACACCTTC. It specifies CATCPAGGGNYGYTF.

At least ten counts were recorded for this clonotype. The chain recombines TRBV12-3 or TRBV12-4 with TRBJ1-5; 7 bases are shared with TRBD1. The length of the CDR3 is 14 residues. J gave up 3 bases and V 6 bases, and 5 bases lay outside the gene matches. CDR3 nucleotides: TGTGCCAGCAGCCGGGACAGTATCAATCAGCCCCAGCATTTT. This translates into CASSRDSINQPQHF.

The table lists this clonotype with a few counts. CDR3 nucleotide sequence: TGTGCCAGCAGCTTGTATTCACCCCTCCACTTT. Translation: CASSLYSPLHF. This chain links TRBV7-2 with TRBJ1-6; D is undetermined. The CDR3 covers 11 residues. The V gene's germline CDR1 is SGHTA and CDR2 FQGNSA. Trimming removed 3 bases at V and 8 bases at J, with 2 bases between.

The chain links TRBV6-5 to TRBJ2-7, with no clear D. Germline V gene data show CDR1 as MNHEY and CDR2 as SVGAGI. The germline V and J ends were trimmed by 6 bases and 2 bases, with 23 bases remaining between them. The CDR3 contains 17 residues. The CDR3 sequence: CASRPPWRLSLTYEQYV. The DNA of the CDR3 is TGTGCCAGCAGACCCCCCTGGCGACTGAGTCTTACCTACGAGCAGTACGTC.

This clonotype was seen only a few times. The chain joins TRBV19 to TRBJ2-7; no clear D gene. The CDR3 covers 14 residues. V lost 5 bases and J lost 0, with 11 bases in between. CDR1 LNHDA and CDR2 SQIVND come from the germline V gene (reference sequence). The CDR3: CASSLTESSYEQYF. In DNA, the CDR3 is TGTGCCAGTAGTCTGACCGAGAGCTCCTACGAGCAGTACTTC.

The sample holds a few counts of this clonotype. The rearrangement joins TRBV20-1 to TRBJ2-3; a possible D gene is TRBD1 (6 bases). The germline CDR1 and CDR2 sequences are DFQATT and SNEGSKA (reference sequence). V was cut by 0 bases and J by 7 bases, with 8 bases left in between. The CDR3 has 12 residues. CDR3 protein: CSARDRGNTQYF. The CDR3, as DNA: TGCAGTGCTAGAGACAGGGGAAATACGCAGTATTTT.

This clonotype was counted only a few times. This sequence joins TRBV5-1 and TRBJ2-1; the D call may be TRBD1 or TRBD2 (5 bases each). Trimming removed 1 base from V and 0 bases from J, with 11 bases in between. Germline CDR1 and CDR2: SGHRS and YFSETQ. The CDR3 spans 16 residues. CDR3 region: CASSLRDPNSYNEQFF. DNA of the CDR3: TGCGCCAGCAGCTTGCGGGACCCTAACTCCTACAATGAGCAGTTCTTC.

V usage is TRBV4-2 and J usage is TRBJ1-6; possible D gene TRBD1, 5 bases. Germline-derived CDR1 and CDR2 are LGHNA and YNFKEQ. The V end was cut by 0 bases, the J end by 0 bases, with 12 bases between. The CDR3 consists of 18 residues. For the CDR3, the DNA is TGTGCCAGCAGCCAAGAAGGGCCGGGGGGCTCCTATAATTCACCCCTCCACTTT. This sequence encodes CASSQEGPGGSYNSPLHF.

The genes are TRBV4-1 and TRBJ1-3, with D unresolved. Germline V gene sequence: CDR1 MGHRA, CDR2 YSYEKL. The CDR3 has 16 residues. With 1 base removed from V and 0 bases from J, the gap between germline ends came to 10 bases. For the CDR3, the DNA is TGCGCCAGCAGCCAAGGAGAACGGATCTCTGGAAACACCATATATTTT. As protein: CASSQGERISGNTIYF.

The sample holds many counts of this clonotype. The chain is built from TRBV2 and TRBJ2-1; 12 nucleotides agree with TRBD2. This CDR3 is 15 amino acids long. The germline CDR1 and CDR2 sequences are SNHLY and FYNNEI. The J segment lost 6 bases and the V segment lost 7 bases, leaving 7 bases of the junction unmatched. The CDR3 DNA is TGTGCCAGCAAGACCGGGACTAGCGGGTTCAATGAGCAGTTCTTC. Encoded protein: CASKTGTSGFNEQFF.

This rearrangement joins TRBV15 to TRBJ2-7, with TRBD2 matching over 9 bases. The junction had 7 bases not matched to a gene; V was cut back by 8 bases and J by 2 bases. Germline V gene lookup returns CDR1 LNHNV and CDR2 YYDKDF (reference sequence). The CDR3 is 14 residues long. The CDR3 nucleotides are TGTGCCACCTCTAGCGGGGCAGTCCCCTACGAGCAGTACGTC. Translating gives CATSSGAVPYEQYV.

V and J are TRBV9 and TRBJ2-5; the D call may be TRBD1 or TRBD2 (5 bases each). The germline V gene has CDR1 SGDLS and CDR2 YYNGEE. There are 15 residues in the CDR3. V lost 0 bases and J 6 bases, leaving 15 bases between the germline ends. CDR3 sequence (DNA): TGTGCCAGCAGCGTAGGAGGGGCCGTCGGACAGACCCAGTACTTC. This encodes CASSVGGAVGQTQYF.

In its sample, this clonotype was seen many times. The V call is TRBV18, the J call TRBJ2-1; TRBD2 is a possible D gene (6 bases). This CDR3 is 16 amino acids long. V gave up 0 bases and J gave up 2 bases, with 11 bases separating them. CDR1 is KGHSH, CDR2 LQKENI, per germline. CDR3 coding DNA: TGTGCCAGCTCACCACCGGCGGGGACCGCCTACAATGAGCAGTTCTTC. This translates into CASSPPAGTAYNEQFF.

This chain links TRBV25-1 with TRBJ2-3; 9 bases are shared with TRBD2. Germline assignment: CDR1 MGHDK and CDR2 SYGVNS. This CDR3 spans 17 amino acids. V was clipped by 2 bases and J by 4 bases; unmatched bases: 10. The CDR3 spells CASSEAGASGDADTQYF. The CDR3 coding sequence is TGTGCCAGCAGTGAAGCGGGGGCTAGCGGGGACGCAGATACGCAGTATTTT. Full variable domain (outside the CDR3, taken from reference TRBV25-1 and TRBJ2-3): EADIYQTPRYLVIGTGKKITLECSQTMGHDKMYWYQQDPGMELHLIHYSYGVNSTEKGDLSSESTVSRIRTEHFPLTLESARPSHTSQYLCASSEAGASGDADTQYFGPGTRLTVL.

A few counts support this clonotype. This chain uses TRBV20-1 with TRBJ2-3, with D possibly called TRBD1 or TRBD2 (5 bases each). The CDR3 loop spans 15 amino acids. V shed 5 bases and J shed 2 bases, with 17 bases lying between them. Germline V gene data show CDR1 as DFQATT and CDR2 as SNEGSKA (reference sequence). The CDR3 nucleotides read TGCAGTGCTGAGAGAGAGAGGGGCGCCACAGATACGCAGTATTTT. Translated, it gives CSAERERGATDTQYF.

This clonotype was counted ten times or more. The CDR3 DNA follows: TGTGCCAGCAGCCCGGGGGGACCCCTCCACTTT. Protein product: CASSPGGPLHF. The V call is TRBV6-5, the J call TRBJ1-6, with D possibly matching TRBD1 (5 bases). Germline V CDR1 and CDR2: MNHEY, SVGAGI. Trimming removed 6 bases from V and 12 bases from J, with 9 bases in between. This CDR3 contains 11 residues.

This clonotype occurred many times. The chain joins TRBV6-4 to TRBJ2-2; maybe TRBD1 (5 bases). V was clipped by 4 bases and J by 2 bases, with 5 bases between them. The CDR3 runs 13 residues. In germline, CDR1 is MRHNA, CDR2 SNTAGT. CDR3 protein: CASSGTNTGELFF. As DNA, the CDR3 is TGTGCCAGCAGTGGGACAAACACCGGGGAGCTGTTTTTT.

This clonotype was counted a few times. The gene calls are TRBV25-1 and TRBJ1-2; D is unresolved. V shed 6 bases and J shed 1 base, with 9 bases lying between them. Germline lookup yields CDR1 MGHDK and CDR2 SYGVNS. The CDR3 spans 13 residues. The DNA for the CDR3 is TGTGCCAGCAGCGTGGACGGTAACTATGGCTACACCTTC. Translating gives CASSVDGNYGYTF.

The V and J genes are TRBV20-1 and TRBJ2-3, with 9 bases identical to TRBD2. Per germline, CDR1 DFQATT and CDR2 SNEGSKA (reference sequence). The V gene end was trimmed by 3 bases and the J gene end by 1 base; junction bases not matched to a gene: 2. This CDR3 is built from 14 residues. Here the CDR3 DNA reads TGCAGTGCTAGCCAGCGGGGGGGCACAGATACGCAGTATTTT. Protein: CSASQRGGTDTQYF.

This sequence joins TRBV20-1 and TRBJ1-2; D not resolved. CDR1 and CDR2 (germline): DFQATT, SNEGSKA (reference sequence). This CDR3 has 13 amino acids. V lost 6 bases and J 0 bases, leaving 11 bases between the germline ends. CDR3: CSAASEANYGYTF. In DNA form, the CDR3 reads TGCAGTGCCGCCAGTGAAGCTAACTATGGCTACACCTTC.

In this sample, this clonotype turned up many times. The J gene is TRBJ2-5, the V gene TRBV11-2; D possibly corresponds to TRBD2 (6 bases). The ends were cut back, 5 bases at V and 4 bases at J, with 11 bases in the middle. CDR1 is SGHAT, CDR2 FQNNGV, per germline. The CDR3 is 13 amino acids. As DNA, the CDR3 is TGTGCCAGCAGCCAACGGCGGGGAGAGACCCAGTACTTC. It specifies CASSQRRGETQYF.

This clonotype was observed a handful of times. The CDR3 loop reads CATSRARKETQYF. CDR3 coding DNA: TGTGCCACCAGCAGGGCCAGGAAAGAGACCCAGTACTTC. The chain uses TRBV15 and TRBJ2-5; D is ambiguous. Germline lookup yields CDR1 LNHNV and CDR2 YYDKDF (reference sequence). Trimming removed 3 bases from V and 3 bases from J, with 8 bases in between. The CDR3 has 13 amino acids. Complete variable domain (other parts from reference TRBV15 and TRBJ2-5): DAMVIQNPRYQVTQFGKPVTLSCSQTLNHNVMYWYQQKSSQAPKLLFHYYDKDFNNEADTPDNFQSRRPNTSFCFLDIRSPGLGDTAMYLCATSRARKETQYFGPGTRLLVL.

J is TRBJ1-2 and V is TRBV5-4, with 7 bases identical to TRBD1. CDR1 is SGHNT and CDR2 is YYREEE in the germline V gene (reference sequence). The CDR3 runs 15 residues. V dropped 1 base and J dropped 8; count of bases not matched to a gene: 11. The CDR3: CASSLNPDRVYGYTF. DNA for the CDR3: TGTGCCAGCAGCTTGAACCCCGACAGGGTGTACGGCTACACCTTC.

This clonotype was seen more than once but under ten times. This sequence joins TRBV11-3 and TRBJ2-5; 7 bases are shared with TRBD1. Trimming took 1 base from V and 5 from J; bases not matched to a gene: 4. Germline CDR1 reads SGHNT; CDR2 reads YENEEA. The CDR3 contains 14 residues. The CDR3 nucleotides read TGTGCCAGCAGCTTAGGCGACAGGGCGGAGACCCAGTACTTC. Translation: CASSLGDRAETQYF.

This clonotype was seen at least ten times. J is TRBJ1-2 and V is TRBV7-2; maybe TRBD1 (5 bases). The CDR3 length is 13 residues. V was trimmed by 1 base and J by 4 bases, leaving 7 bases between them. CDR1 and CDR2 (germline): SGHTA, FQGNSA. The CDR3 reads CASSLGGPYGYTF. Here the CDR3 DNA reads TGTGCCAGCAGCTTAGGGGGACCCTATGGCTACACCTTC.